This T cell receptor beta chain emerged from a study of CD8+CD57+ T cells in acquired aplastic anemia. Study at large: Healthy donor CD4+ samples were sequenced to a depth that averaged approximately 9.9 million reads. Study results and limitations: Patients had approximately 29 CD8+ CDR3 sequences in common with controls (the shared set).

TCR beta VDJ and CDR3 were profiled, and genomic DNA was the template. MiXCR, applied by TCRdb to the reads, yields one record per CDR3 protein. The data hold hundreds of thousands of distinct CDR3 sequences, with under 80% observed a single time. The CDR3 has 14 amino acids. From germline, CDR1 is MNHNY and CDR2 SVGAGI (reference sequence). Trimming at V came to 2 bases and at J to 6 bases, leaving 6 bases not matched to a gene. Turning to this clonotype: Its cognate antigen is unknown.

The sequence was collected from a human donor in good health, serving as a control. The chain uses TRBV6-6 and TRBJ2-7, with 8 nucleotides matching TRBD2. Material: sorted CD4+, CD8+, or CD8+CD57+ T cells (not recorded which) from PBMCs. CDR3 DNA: TGTGCCAGCAGTTACACGAGCGGGAGTGGCGAGCAGTACTTC. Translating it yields CASSYTSGSGEQYF.